This T cell receptor (beta chain) was sequenced for a study of a mutant IDH1 vaccine in newly diagnosed glioma. The wider study: Commencement of vaccination occurred 4-6 weeks following radiotherapy alone, or concurrently with temozolomide cycles. Week 47 marked visit V13, whereas week 35 marked visit V12. The therapy given earlier, which was standard therapy, consisted of radiotherapy, temozolomide, or both, and most of the patients received both.

TCRdb's table, derived via immunoSEQ multiplex PCR, lists solely in-frame clones and lacks some. This sample has 75,000 to 95,000 clones, with 89% found just once. Time point indicated: week 47, end of study. The content of each vaccine dose was 300 ug of mutant IDH1 20-mer peptide, and topical imiquimod accompanied it. CDR1 SGHRS and CDR2 YFSETQ come from the germline V gene. V lost 4 bases and J lost 3; bases outside the gene matches: 6. This CDR3 is built from 17 residues. Details on this clone: The antigen remains undetermined.

General study findings and limits: The study observed vaccine-induced immune responses in about 93% of patients.

The V and J genes are TRBV5-1 and TRBJ2-3; the match to TRBD2 covers 15 bases. The specimen was PBMCs, collected from a glioma patient whose treatment included an IDH1 peptide vaccine. This clonotype originated in a woman between 50 and 59 years old with glioma. CDR3 DNA sequence: TGCGCCAGCAGCGATGGACTAGCGGGAGGGCAAACAGATACGCAGTATTTT. Translation gives CASSDGLAGGQTDTQYF.